What follows is one T cell receptor (beta chain) and its context. What it binds is not known. An end of the junction does not agree with germline; a read error may underlie this. This sample is drawn from a study of T cell responses to AZD1222 COVID-19 vaccine. TCRdb's copy holds only in-frame clones and misses some; the assay was immunoSEQ multiplex PCR. The sample lists 180,000 or so clones, approximately 92% occurring once. Study observations and caveats: The donors showed a predominance of white British ancestry and of females, with possible underestimation of clonal diversity.

The clonotype originates from an adult who received the MenACWY meningococcal vaccine as a control. The sample here was peripheral blood, taken 28 days after the second dose of the MenACWY control vaccine.

CDR3 loop: CAGSTSGVSYNEQFF. CDR3 sequence (DNA): TGTGCCGGCAGTACTAGCGGGGTCTCCTACAATGAGCAGTTCTTC. The chain carries TRBV6-2 or TRBV6-3 and TRBJ2-1; 10 bases match TRBD2. The CDR3 runs 15 residues. The germline CDR1 and CDR2 sequences are MNHEY and SVGEGT.